This T cell receptor (beta chain) comes out of a study of cytomegalovirus exposure and HLA in healthy donors. The wider study: Earlier, about 179 million T cells were analyzed, and more than 100 million unique TCR beta sequences were found among them. Findings of the study overall: Later on, a genetic analysis was performed. It linked a missense variant in DCLRE1C with V- and J-gene trimming of TCR beta. Among CMV-associated TCR beta chains, most appeared HLA-restricted in a later analysis.

This clone came up once. Its target is unknown. CDR3 length: 13 amino acids. CDR1 is KGHSH and CDR2 is LQKENI in the germline V gene. V lost 3 bases and J 2 bases, leaving 8 bases between the germline ends. PCR employed 60 Vbeta and 13 Jbeta primers. Sequencing used immunoSEQ multiplex PCR; TCRdb keeps in-frame clones, though not all of them. The sample lists roughly 71,000 clones; 70% to 75% were seen once. The specimen sequenced was PBMCs. The sequence derives from a human donor in good health. The chain combines TRBV18 with TRBJ2-7; D remains unclear. CDR3 bases: TGTGCCAGCTCACCGGGCACCACCTACGAGCAGTACTTC. Translated, it gives CASSPGTTYEQYF.